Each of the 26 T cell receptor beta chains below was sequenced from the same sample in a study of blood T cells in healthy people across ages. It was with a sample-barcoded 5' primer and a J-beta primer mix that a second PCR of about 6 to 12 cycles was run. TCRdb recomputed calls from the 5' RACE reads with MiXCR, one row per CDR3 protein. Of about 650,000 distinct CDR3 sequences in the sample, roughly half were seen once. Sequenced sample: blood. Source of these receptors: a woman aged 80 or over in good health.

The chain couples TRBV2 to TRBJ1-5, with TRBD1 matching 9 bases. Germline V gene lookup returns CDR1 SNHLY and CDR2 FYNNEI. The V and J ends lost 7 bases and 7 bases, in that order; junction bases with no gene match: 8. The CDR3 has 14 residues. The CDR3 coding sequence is TGTGCCAGCACTCCGGGACAGGGAGGCCAGCCCCAGCATTTT. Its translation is CASTPGQGGQPQHF.

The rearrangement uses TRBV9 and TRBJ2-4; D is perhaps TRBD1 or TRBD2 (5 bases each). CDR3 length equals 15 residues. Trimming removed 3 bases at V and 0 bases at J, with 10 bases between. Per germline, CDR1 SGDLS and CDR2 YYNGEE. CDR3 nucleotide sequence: TGTGCCAGCAGCGCAGGGAGACTAGCCAAAAACATTCAGTACTTC. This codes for CASSAGRLAKNIQYF.

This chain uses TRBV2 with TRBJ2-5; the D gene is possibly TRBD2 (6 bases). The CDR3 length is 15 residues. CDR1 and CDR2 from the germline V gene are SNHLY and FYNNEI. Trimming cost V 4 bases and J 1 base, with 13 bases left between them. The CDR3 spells CASSARGIGQETQYF. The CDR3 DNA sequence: TGTGCCAGCAGTGCCCGGGGGATTGGCCAAGAGACCCAGTACTTC.

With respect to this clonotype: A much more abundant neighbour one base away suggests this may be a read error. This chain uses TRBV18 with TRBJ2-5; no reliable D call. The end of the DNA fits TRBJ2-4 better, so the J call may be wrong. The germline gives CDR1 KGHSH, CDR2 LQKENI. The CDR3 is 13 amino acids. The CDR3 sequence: CACSPSAQNIQYF. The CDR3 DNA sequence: TGTGCCTGCTCACCGTCTGCCCAAAACATTCAGTACTTC.

The CDR3 coding sequence is TGTGCCAGCAGCCCGGACAGGGGCCCCTCCTACGAGCAGTACTTC. Its translation: CASSPDRGPSYEQYF. The gene calls are TRBV12-3 or TRBV12-4 and TRBJ2-7; 9 bases map to TRBD1. The V gene end was trimmed by 6 bases and the J gene end by 0 bases; junction bases not matched to a gene: 6. CDR3 size: 15 residues.

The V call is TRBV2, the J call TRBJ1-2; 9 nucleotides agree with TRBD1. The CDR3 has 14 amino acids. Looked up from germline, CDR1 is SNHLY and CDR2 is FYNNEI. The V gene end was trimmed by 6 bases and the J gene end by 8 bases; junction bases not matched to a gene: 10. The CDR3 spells CASRQQGALSGYTF. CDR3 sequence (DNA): TGTGCCAGCAGACAACAGGGGGCGCTTAGCGGCTACACCTTC.

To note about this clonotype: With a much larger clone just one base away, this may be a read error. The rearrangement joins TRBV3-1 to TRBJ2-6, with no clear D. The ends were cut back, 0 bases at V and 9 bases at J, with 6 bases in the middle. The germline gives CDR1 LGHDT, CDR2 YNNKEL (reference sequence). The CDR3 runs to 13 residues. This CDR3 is CASSQDMVNVLTF. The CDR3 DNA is TGTGCCAGCAGCCAAGATATGGTCAACGTCCTGACTTTC.

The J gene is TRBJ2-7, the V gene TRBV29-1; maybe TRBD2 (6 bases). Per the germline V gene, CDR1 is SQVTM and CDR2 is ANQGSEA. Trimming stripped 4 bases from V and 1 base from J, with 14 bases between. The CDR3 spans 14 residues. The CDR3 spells CSVGKRADSYEQYF. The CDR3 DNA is TGCAGCGTTGGCAAGCGGGCGGATTCCTACGAGCAGTACTTC.

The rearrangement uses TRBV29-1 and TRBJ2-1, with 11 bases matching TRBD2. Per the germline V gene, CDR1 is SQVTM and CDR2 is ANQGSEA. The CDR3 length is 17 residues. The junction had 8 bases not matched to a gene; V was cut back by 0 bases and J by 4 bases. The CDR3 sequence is CSVEEEVAGGHYNEQFF. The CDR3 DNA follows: TGCAGCGTTGAAGAAGAGGTAGCGGGGGGGCATTACAATGAGCAGTTCTTC.

CDR3 residues: CSARVERGYNEQYF. The CDR3 bases are TGCAGTGCTAGAGTGGAGCGGGGGTACAATGAGCAGTACTTC. The rearrangement joins TRBV20-1 to TRBJ2-1; the match to TRBD2 covers 8 bases. The J call may be wrong; the DNA end is better matched by TRBJ2-7. Germline CDR1 is DFQATT and CDR2 is SNEGSKA (reference sequence). CDR3 length: 14 residues.

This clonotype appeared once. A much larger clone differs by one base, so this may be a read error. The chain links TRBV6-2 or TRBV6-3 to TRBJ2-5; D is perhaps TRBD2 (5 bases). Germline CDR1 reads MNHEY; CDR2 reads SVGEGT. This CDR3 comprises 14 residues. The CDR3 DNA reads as TGTGCCGGCAGTTACCGGACGGGGAAGGAGACCCAGTACTTC. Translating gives CAGSYRTGKETQYF.

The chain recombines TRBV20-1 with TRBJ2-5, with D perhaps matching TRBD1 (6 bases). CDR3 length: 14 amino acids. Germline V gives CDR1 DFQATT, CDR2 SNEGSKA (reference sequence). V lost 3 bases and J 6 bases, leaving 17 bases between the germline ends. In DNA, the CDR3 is TGCAGTGCTAGCCTGGTAAGGGGGACCCAGACCCAGTACTTC. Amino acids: CSASLVRGTQTQYF.

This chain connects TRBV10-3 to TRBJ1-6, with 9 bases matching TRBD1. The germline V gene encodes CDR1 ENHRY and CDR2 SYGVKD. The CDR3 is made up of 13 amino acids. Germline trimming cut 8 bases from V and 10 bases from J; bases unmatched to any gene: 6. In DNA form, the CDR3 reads TGTGCCATCGGGGACAGGGATCCCTCACCCCTCCACTTT. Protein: CAIGDRDPSPLHF.

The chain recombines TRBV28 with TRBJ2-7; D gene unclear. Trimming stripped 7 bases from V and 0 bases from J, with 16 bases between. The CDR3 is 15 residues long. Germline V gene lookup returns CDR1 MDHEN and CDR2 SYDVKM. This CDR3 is CASKIKGGVSYEQYF. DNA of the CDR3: TGTGCCAGCAAAATAAAGGGTGGGGTCTCCTACGAGCAGTACTTC.

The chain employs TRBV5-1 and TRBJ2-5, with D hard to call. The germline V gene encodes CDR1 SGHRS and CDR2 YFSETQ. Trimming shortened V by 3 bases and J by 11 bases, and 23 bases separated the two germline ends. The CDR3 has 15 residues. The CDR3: CASSSQPTRTEAQYF. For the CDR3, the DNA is TGCGCCAGCAGCTCCCAGCCAACCAGGACCGAGGCTCAGTACTTC. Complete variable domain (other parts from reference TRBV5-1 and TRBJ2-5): KAGVTQTPRYLIKTRGQQVTLSCSPISGHRSVSWYQQTPGQGLQFLFEYFSETQRNKGNFPGRFSGRQFSNSRSEMNVSTLELGDSALYLCASSSQPTRTEAQYFGPGTRLLVL.

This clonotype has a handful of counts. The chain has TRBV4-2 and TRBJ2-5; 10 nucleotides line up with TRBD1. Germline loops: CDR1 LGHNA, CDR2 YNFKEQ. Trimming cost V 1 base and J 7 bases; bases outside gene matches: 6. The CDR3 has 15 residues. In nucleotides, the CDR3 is TGTGCCAGCAGCCAAGGGGACAGGGGTGTAGGGACCCAGTACTTC. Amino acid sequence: CASSQGDRGVGTQYF.

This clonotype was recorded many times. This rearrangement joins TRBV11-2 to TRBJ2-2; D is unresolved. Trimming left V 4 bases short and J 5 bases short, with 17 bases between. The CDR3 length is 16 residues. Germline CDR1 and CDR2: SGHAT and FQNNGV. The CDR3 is CASSSTVLHPTGELFF. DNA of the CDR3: TGTGCCAGCAGCTCAACAGTGCTGCACCCGACCGGGGAGCTGTTTTTT.

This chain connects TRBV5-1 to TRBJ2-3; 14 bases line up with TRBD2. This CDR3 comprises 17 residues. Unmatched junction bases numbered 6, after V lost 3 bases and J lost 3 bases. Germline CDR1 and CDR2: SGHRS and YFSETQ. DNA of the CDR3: TGCGCCAGCAGCTCCGGGACTAGCGGGAGAACTACAGATACGCAGTATTTT. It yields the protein CASSSGTSGRTTDTQYF.

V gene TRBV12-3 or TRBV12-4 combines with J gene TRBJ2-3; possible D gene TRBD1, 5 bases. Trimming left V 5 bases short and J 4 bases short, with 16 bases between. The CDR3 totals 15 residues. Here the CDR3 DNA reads TGTGCCAGCAGTCCAGGGAACCGTAACCCAGATACGCAGTATTTT. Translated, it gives CASSPGNRNPDTQYF.

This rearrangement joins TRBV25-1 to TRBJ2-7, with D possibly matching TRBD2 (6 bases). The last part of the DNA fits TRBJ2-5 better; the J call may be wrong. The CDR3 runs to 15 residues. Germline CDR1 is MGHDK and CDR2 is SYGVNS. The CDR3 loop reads CASSVGGALAQTQYF. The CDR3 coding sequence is TGTGCCAGCAGTGTGGGAGGAGCGCTCGCTCAGACCCAGTACTTC.

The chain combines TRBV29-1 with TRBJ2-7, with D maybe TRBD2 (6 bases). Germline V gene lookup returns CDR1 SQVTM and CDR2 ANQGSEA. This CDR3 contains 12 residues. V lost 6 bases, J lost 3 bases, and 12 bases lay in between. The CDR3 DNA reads TGCAGCGTGGTCGTGCGGGACTACGAGCAGTACTTC. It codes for CSVVVRDYEQYF.

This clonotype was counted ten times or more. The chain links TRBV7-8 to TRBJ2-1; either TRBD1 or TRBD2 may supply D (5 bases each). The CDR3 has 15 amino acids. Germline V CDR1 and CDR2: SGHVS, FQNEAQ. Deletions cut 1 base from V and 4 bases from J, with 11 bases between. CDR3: CASSLGGTQYNEQFF. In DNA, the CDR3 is TGTGCCAGCAGCTTAGGGGGGACCCAATACAATGAGCAGTTCTTC.

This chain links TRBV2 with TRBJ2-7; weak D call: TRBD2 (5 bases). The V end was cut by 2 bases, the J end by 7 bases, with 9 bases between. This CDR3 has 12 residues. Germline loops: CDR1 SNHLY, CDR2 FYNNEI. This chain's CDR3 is CASSEFTGEQYF. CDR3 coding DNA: TGTGCCAGCAGTGAATTCACGGGGGAGCAGTACTTC. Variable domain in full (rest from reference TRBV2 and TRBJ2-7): EPEVTQTPSHQVTQMGQEVILRCVPISNHLYFYWYRQILGQKVEFLVSFYNNEISEKSEIFDDQFSVERPDGSNFTLKIRSTKLEDSAMYFCASSEFTGEQYFGPGTRLTVT.

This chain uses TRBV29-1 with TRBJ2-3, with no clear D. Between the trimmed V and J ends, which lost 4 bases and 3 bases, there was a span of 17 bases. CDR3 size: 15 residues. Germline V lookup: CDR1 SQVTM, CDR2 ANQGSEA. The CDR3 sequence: CSVVTKGSLTDTQYF. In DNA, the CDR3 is TGCAGCGTTGTTACTAAGGGTTCTTTGACAGATACGCAGTATTTT.

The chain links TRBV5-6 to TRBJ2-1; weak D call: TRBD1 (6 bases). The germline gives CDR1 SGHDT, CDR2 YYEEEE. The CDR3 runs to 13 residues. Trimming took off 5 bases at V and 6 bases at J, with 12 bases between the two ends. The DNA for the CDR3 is TGTGCCAGCAGACATAACAGGGTCAATGAGCAGTTCTTC. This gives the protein CASRHNRVNEQFF. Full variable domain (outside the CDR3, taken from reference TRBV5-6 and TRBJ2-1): DAGVTQSPTHLIKTRGQQVTLRCSPKSGHDTVSWYQQALGQGPQFIFQYYEEEERQRGNFPDRFSGHQFPNYSSELNVNALLLGDSALYLCASRHNRVNEQFFGPGTRLTVL.

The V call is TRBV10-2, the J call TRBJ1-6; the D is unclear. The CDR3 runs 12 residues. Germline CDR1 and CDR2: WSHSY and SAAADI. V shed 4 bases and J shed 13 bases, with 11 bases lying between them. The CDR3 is CASSVTEGPLHF. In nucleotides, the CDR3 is TGCGCCAGCAGTGTAACAGAAGGGCCCCTCCACTTT.